This T cell receptor beta chain appears in the sequencing data of a study of blood T cell repertoires in COVID-19. TCRdb's copy holds only in-frame clones and misses some; the assay was immunoSEQ multiplex PCR. This table holds about 81,000 clones, roughly 91% found once. CDR1 and CDR2 (germline): SGHRS, YFSETQ. With V trimmed by 4 bases and J by 0 bases, 7 bases remained unmatched. The CDR3 contains 15 residues. This chain links TRBV5-1 with TRBJ2-7; 7 nucleotides align to TRBD1. Sequencing was performed on peripheral blood. The clonotype comes from a woman aged 45-65 years in a cohort sampled during active COVID-19. Written as DNA, the CDR3 is TGCGCCAGCAGCAAGGACAGGACGCACTCCTACGAGCAGTACTTC. Residues: CASSKDRTHSYEQYF.